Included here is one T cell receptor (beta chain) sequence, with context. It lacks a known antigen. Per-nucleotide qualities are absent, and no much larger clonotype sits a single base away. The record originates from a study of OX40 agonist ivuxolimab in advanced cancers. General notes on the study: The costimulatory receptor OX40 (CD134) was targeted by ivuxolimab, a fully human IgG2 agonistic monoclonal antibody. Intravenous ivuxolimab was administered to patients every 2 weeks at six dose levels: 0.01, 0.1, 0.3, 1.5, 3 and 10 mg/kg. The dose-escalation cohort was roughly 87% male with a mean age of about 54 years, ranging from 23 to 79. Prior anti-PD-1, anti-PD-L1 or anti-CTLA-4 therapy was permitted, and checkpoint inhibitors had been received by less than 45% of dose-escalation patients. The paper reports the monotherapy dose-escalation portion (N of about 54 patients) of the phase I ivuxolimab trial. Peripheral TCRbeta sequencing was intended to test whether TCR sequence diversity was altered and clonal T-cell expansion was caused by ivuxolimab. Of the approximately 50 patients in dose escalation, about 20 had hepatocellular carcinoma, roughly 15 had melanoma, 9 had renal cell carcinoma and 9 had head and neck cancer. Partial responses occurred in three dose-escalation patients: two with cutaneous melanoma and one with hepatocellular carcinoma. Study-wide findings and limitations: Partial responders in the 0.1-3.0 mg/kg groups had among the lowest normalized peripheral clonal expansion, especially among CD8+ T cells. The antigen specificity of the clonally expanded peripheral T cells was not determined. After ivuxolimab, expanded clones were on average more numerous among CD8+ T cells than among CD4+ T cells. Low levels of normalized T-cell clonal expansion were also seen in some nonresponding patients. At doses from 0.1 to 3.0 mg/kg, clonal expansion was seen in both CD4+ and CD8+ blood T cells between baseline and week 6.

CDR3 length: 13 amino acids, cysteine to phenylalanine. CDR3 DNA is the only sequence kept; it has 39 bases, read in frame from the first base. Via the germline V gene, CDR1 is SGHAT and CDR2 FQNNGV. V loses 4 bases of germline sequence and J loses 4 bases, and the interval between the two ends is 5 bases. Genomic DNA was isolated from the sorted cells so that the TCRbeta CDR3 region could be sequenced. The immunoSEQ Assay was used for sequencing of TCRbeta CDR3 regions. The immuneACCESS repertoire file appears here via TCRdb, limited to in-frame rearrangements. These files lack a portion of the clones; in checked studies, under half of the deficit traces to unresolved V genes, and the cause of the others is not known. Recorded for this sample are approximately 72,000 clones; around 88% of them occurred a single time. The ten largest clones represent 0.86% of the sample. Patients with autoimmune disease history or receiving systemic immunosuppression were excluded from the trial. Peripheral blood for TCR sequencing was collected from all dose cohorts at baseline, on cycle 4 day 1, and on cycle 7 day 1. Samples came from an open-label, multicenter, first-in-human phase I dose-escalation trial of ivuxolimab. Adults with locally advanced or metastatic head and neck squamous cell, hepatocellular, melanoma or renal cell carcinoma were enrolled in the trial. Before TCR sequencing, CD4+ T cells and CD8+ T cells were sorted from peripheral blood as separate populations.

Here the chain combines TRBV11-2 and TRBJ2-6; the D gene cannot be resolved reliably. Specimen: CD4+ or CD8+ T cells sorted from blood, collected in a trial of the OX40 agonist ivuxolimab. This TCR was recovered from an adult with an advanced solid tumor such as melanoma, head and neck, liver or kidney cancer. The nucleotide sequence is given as TGTGCCAGCAGCTCCCCAGGGGCCAACGTCCTGACTTTC. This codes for CASSSPGANVLTF.